The subject of this entry is one T cell receptor beta chain. It has no known antigen specificity. No much larger clonotype is one base removed from it; base qualities were not supplied. This sample stems from a study of blood T cell repertoires in COVID-19 (dated by TCRdb to about 2020). The study in broad terms: The collaborator samples originated in the United States, Italy and Spain and spanned the acute and convalescent phases of COVID-19. The prospective study material was composed of cDNA or gDNA derived from T cells, B-cell-depleted T cells, or PBMCs. The samples were drawn from the first 160 participants of the ongoing ImmuneRACE study and from 1,254 subjects provided by 6 global collaborators. Where HLA class I and class II types were available, the types were taken from metadata supplied by the sample provider, not from assay-based typing. Deeply sampled blood TCRbeta repertoires from subjects exposed to, actively infected with, or recovered from COVID-19 were included in the dataset. Nearly every sample came with metadata listing a de-identified subject ID, COVID-19 status, age in years and sex. The repertoires were made available in a free public database intended to serve as a resource for research on the immune response to SARS-CoV-2. What the work shows at the level of the full study, not this receptor alone: How much clinical and demographic metadata was included differed by source and by participant, and the metadata was provided uncurated.

The collaborating institutions used their own protocols to collect whole blood in K2EDTA tubes. For TCRbeta analysis, collaborators shipped samples in one of three forms: frozen whole blood, isolated PBMCs, or DNA extracted from either of those sample types. The immunoSEQ Assay, a bias-controlled multiplex PCR, was used to amplify TCRbeta CDR3 regions from genomic DNA. Per the source publication's procedure: Within the assay, amplification of reference gene primers was used to estimate how many nucleated cells each sample contained. Sequence reads were collapsed and filtered to measure the absolute abundance of every unique TCRbeta CDR3 rearrangement. Productive Simpson clonality was computed per sample as the square root of Simpson's diversity index over productive rearrangements. The table comes from immuneACCESS by way of TCRdb, which keeps in-frame sequences with V and J called. Part of the clones is missing from these tables; in studies checked, under half for an unresolved V gene and the rest for unknown reasons. The D gene and trimming were derived from the DNA, and the V and J assignments and clone size from that table. The sample table records around 100,000 clones; around 83% of these occur just once. The ten largest clones represent less than 1.5% of the sample.

Looking up the germline V gene yields CDR1 SGHAT and CDR2 FQNNGV. There are 16 amino acids in the CDR3, from cysteine to phenylalanine inclusive. CDR3 DNA only is kept here, 48 bases in frame from base 1. Ends trimmed: V by 2 bases, J by 2 bases; bases unmatched to a gene: 5. The sequence links TRBV11-2 to TRBJ2-2; 7 of the junction bases match TRBD1. This receptor was taken from a man in his forties with acute or convalescent COVID-19. Source material: peripheral blood. The DNA sequence is TGTGCCAGCAGCTTAAGGACAGGCGTCAACACCGGGGAGCTGTTTTTT. The translation is CASSLRTGVNTGELFF.